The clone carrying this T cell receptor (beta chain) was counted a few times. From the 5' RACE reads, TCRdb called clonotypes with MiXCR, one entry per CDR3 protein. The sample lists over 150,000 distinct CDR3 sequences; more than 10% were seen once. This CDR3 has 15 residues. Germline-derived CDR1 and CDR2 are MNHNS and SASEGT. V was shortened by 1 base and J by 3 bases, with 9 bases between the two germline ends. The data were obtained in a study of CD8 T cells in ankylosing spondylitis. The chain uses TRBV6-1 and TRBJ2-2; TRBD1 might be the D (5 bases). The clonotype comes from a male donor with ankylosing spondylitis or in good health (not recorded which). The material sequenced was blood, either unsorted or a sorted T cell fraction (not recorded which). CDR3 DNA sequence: TGTGCCAGCAGTGAAGGACAGACATACACCGGGGAGCTGTTTTTT. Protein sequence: CASSEGQTYTGELFF.